The present T cell receptor beta chain was sequenced within a study of T cell responses to AZD1222 COVID-19 vaccine. Assay used: immunoSEQ multiplex PCR; TCRdb lists only in-frame clones, some missing. The sample contains 160,000 or so clones, about 91% of which appear only once. Broader study findings: The sample set comprised mostly white British donors with more females, and clonal diversity was possibly underestimated. Spike was spanned by vaccine-associated CD4 TCRs, with dominance at 160-218 and 743-854. Spike-specific TCR breadth and depth were elevated following two AZD1222 doses.

Trimming took 4 bases from V and 0 from J, leaving 6 bases between them. The V gene's germline CDR1 is SGHVS and CDR2 FQNEAQ. This CDR3 contains 13 residues. A remark on this clone: The antigen is unknown.

Specimen: peripheral blood, collected on day 0 of AZD1222 vaccination. The chain employs TRBV7-8 and TRBJ1-1; D uncertain. This clonotype was sampled from an adult in good health. The CDR3 DNA follows: TGTGCCAGCAGCTCATCCCTGAACACTGAAGCTTTCTTT. Its protein is CASSSSLNTEAFF.